This is a list of T cell receptor beta chains from one sample in a study of shared clonotypes between healthy human individuals. The repertoire was sequenced with immunoSEQ multiplex PCR; TCRdb's copy has only in-frame clones and lacks some. The data contain a few million clones, around 95% of them singletons. The sequencing sample was made of naive CD8+ T cells from PBMCs. These receptors were obtained from a man between 18 and 29 years old in good health. Some clones in this sample may be carry-over from other donors' samples. Both conserved end residues are part of each CDR3. The D gene is left open where the match is weak. Expanded clones get a size class; other rows say once, few or many, or leave the size out.

V gene,CDR3 length,D gene,clone size,J gene,CDR3 DNA,CDR3 protein
TRBV27,14,-,-,TRBJ2-5,TGTGCCAGCAGTCTAGGACGGTCTCAAGAGACCCAGTACTTC,CASSLGRSQETQYF
TRBV7-9,16,-,-,TRBJ2-1,TGTGCCAGCAGCTTACCCCAGAACCCTACAATGAGCGGGCAGTTCTTC,CASSLPQNPTMSGQFF
TRBV29-1,16,TRBD2,-,TRBJ2-2,TGCAGCGTTGTAGCACTAGCGGGAGGGTTCTCCGGGGAGCTGTTTTTT,CSVVALAGGFSGELFF
TRBV27,14,-,-,TRBJ2-1,TGTGCCAGCAGTTTAGCAGGGACCTACAATGAGCAGTTCTTC,CASSLAGTYNEQFF
TRBV10-3,13,-,-,TRBJ2-2,TGTGCCATTCGGGATGAGAACACCGGGGAGCTGTTTTTT,CAIRDENTGELFF
TRBV7-9,15,TRBD2,-,TRBJ2-2,TGTGCCAGCAGCTTAACGGGAGGGCCCGCCGGGGAGCTGTTTTTT,CASSLTGGPAGELFF
TRBV29-1,13,TRBD2,-,TRBJ2-4,TGCAGCGTTGCACTACCGGGACTAGTGGCTCGGTACTTC,CSVALPGLVARYF
TRBV15,14,TRBD1,-,TRBJ2-2,TGTGCCACCGGGGACAGGGTAGCCACCGGGGAGCTGTTTTTT,CATGDRVATGELFF
TRBV27,16,-,-,TRBJ1-5,TGTGCCAGTACCCCGACAGCAGGTATTGGCAATCAGCCCCAGCATTTT,CASTPTAGIGNQPQHF
TRBV7-9,14,TRBD2,-,TRBJ2-1,TGTGCCAGCAGCTTCCGGGAGGGCCATAATGAGCAGTTCTTC,CASSFREGHNEQFF
TRBV13,17,TRBD1,-,TRBJ1-3,TGTGCCAGCAGCACGAGGACAGGGGGAATGGCTGGAAACACCATATATTTT,CASSTRTGGMAGNTIYF
TRBV28,14,-,-,TRBJ2-3,TGTGCCAGCAGTTTGGGTTGGGGCACAGATACGCAGTATTTT,CASSLGWGTDTQYF
TRBV27,12,-,-,TRBJ1-5,TGTGCCAGCAGTTTAGACGGGCGAACCCAGCATTTT,CASSLDGRTQHF
TRBV7-8,15,-,-,TRBJ2-1,TGTGCCAGCAGCTTAGATGGGACTGACTACAATGAGCAGTTCTTC,CASSLDGTDYNEQFF
TRBV7-8,16,TRBD1,once,TRBJ2-4,TGTGCCAGCAGCTTAGATCCCCCGCCGACAGGGGGCCTTCAGTACTTC,CASSLDPPPTGGLQYF
TRBV5-8,13,-,once,TRBJ2-7,TGTGCCAGCTTCCACAGGGATGGCTACGAGCAGTACTTC,CASFHRDGYEQYF
TRBV7-8,15,TRBD2,once,TRBJ2-5,TGTGCCTCCGAGAAGACTAGCGGGAGATTAGAGACCCAGTACTTC,CASEKTSGRLETQYF